The T cell receptor (beta chain) under discussion was sequenced for a study of T-cell memory formation after mild COVID-19. Whole-study findings and limits: Within pre-infection memory, some responding clones were found, suggesting cross-reactive memory joined.

Trimming shortened V by 1 base and J by 5 bases, and 10 bases separated the two germline ends. The CDR3 runs 14 residues. Germline-derived CDR1 and CDR2 are SGHNT and YYREEE (reference sequence). Of note for this clonotype: Its specificity is not known.

TCRdb re-called the 5' RACE reads with MiXCR, one entry per CDR3 protein. Of around 340,000 distinct CDR3 sequences listed, roughly 20% are singletons. Source material: PBMCs or a T cell subset sorted from them (not recorded which). The genes are TRBV5-4 and TRBJ1-5; D is perhaps TRBD1 (6 bases). This sequence was found in an adult woman who had mild COVID-19 (a few samples of this study predate the infection). Cell type and time point are not known. The CDR3 coding sequence is TGTGCCAGCAGCTTGAGGGGGACGGATCAGCCCCAGCATTTT. The encoded protein is CASSLRGTDQPQHF.